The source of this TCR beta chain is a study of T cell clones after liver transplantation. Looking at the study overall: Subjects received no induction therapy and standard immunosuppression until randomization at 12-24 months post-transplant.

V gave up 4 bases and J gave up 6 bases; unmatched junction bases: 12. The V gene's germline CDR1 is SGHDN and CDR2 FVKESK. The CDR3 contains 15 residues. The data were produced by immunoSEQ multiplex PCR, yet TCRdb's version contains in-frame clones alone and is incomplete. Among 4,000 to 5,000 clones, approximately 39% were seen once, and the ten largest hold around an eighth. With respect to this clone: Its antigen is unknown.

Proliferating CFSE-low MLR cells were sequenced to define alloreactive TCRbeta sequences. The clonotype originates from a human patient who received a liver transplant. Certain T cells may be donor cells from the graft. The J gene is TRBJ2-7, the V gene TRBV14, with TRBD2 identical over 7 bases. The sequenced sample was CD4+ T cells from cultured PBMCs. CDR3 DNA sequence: TGTGCCAGCAGCCCCCTGGGAGGGAGGGCCCGCGAGCAGTACTTC. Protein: CASSPLGGRAREQYF.